The 24 T cell receptor beta chains given below trace back to one sample, sequenced in a study of technical replicates of blood from a handful of donors. TCRdb's copy holds only in-frame clones and misses some; the assay was immunoSEQ multiplex PCR. The table lists nearly 80,000 clones, about 92% of them singletons. Sequenced: T cells isolated from PBMCs. Receptor source: a human donor in good health.

The rearrangement links TRBV30 to TRBJ2-1; 8 bases are shared with TRBD1. This CDR3 has 15 amino acids. Germline trimming cut 0 bases from V and 4 bases from J; bases unmatched to any gene: 5. Germline V CDR1 and CDR2: GTSNPN, SVGIG (reference sequence). Here the CDR3 DNA reads TGTGCCTGGAGTGTGAGGGACAGGCATTACAATGAGCAGTTCTTC. Protein sequence: CAWSVRDRHYNEQFF.

The chain recombines TRBV7-2 with TRBJ2-7, with D maybe TRBD2 (5 bases). CDR3 size: 14 residues. V gave up 0 bases and J gave up 5 bases, with 11 bases separating them. CDR1 and CDR2 from the germline V gene are SGHTA and FQGNSA. CDR3 loop: CASSLAGSLNEQYF. The CDR3 DNA is TGTGCCAGCAGCTTAGCAGGGAGTCTCAACGAGCAGTACTTC.

The chain carries TRBV10-3 and TRBJ1-5, with no clear D. CDR1 and CDR2 (germline): ENHRY, SYGVKD. This CDR3 comprises 13 residues. Trimming cost V 2 bases and J 2 bases, with 4 bases left between them. CDR3 sequence reads: CAISEGGNQPQHF. The CDR3 region has the DNA TGTGCCATCAGTGAGGGAGGCAATCAGCCCCAGCATTTT.

The J gene is TRBJ1-5, the V gene TRBV4-1, with D unresolved. Germline-derived CDR1 and CDR2 are MGHRA and YSYEKL. The CDR3 spans 13 residues. Trimming took 4 bases from V and 7 from J, leaving 11 bases between them. The CDR3 DNA reads TGCGCCAGCAGCCCCACCGGGGAGCAGCCCCAGCATTTT. It is translated as CASSPTGEQPQHF.

The chain couples TRBV9 to TRBJ2-2, with 8 nucleotides matching TRBD1. In germline, CDR1 is SGDLS, CDR2 YYNGEE. Trimming removed 4 bases from V and 7 bases from J; junction bases left unmatched: 9. The CDR3 extends over 15 amino acids. CDR3 sequence (DNA): TGTGCCAGCAGCCCATACACAGGGGGAGACGGGGAGCTGTTTTTT. This sequence encodes CASSPYTGGDGELFF.

A few counts support this clone. The chain links TRBV7-9 to TRBJ2-7; D is unresolved. The CDR3 sequence is 13 residues long. Germline V CDR1 and CDR2: SEHNR, FQNEAQ (reference sequence). Between the trimmed V and J ends, which lost 1 base and 2 bases, there was a span of 6 bases. CDR3 nucleotide sequence: TGTGCCAGCAGCTTAGACAGTACCTACGAGCAGTACTTC. It codes for CASSLDSTYEQYF.

The V gene is TRBV30, the J gene TRBJ2-3; D is perhaps TRBD1 (6 bases). Trimming shortened V by 1 base and J by 7 bases, and 9 bases separated the two germline ends. Germline lookup yields CDR1 GTSNPN and CDR2 SVGIG (reference sequence). This CDR3 contains 12 residues. The CDR3 DNA sequence: TGTGCCTGGAGTGGAGGGGGATATACGCAGTATTTT. Translation gives CAWSGGGYTQYF.

The rearrangement uses TRBV7-2 and TRBJ2-7; TRBD2 matches at 7 bases. With V trimmed by 1 base and J by 4 bases, 13 bases remained unmatched. This CDR3 has 17 amino acids. Germline CDR1 SGHTA, CDR2 FQGNSA. Here the CDR3 DNA reads TGTGCCAGCAGCTTAGAGGATCGCGGGAGACTAATGTACGAGCAGTACTTC. Residues: CASSLEDRGRLMYEQYF.

J is TRBJ2-2 and V is TRBV19; D call uncertain. V shed 11 bases and J shed 8 bases, with 18 bases lying between them. The germline gives CDR1 LNHDA, CDR2 SQIVND (reference sequence). CDR3 length: 13 amino acids. The CDR3 is CASQRNVNGELFF. CDR3 nucleotides: TGTGCCTCACAGAGAAACGTAAATGGGGAGCTGTTTTTT.

The rearrangement uses TRBV4-1 and TRBJ1-5, with TRBD1 identical over 7 bases. The V gene end was trimmed by 2 bases and the J gene end by 4 bases; junction bases not matched to a gene: 11. The CDR3 contains 17 residues. The germline CDR1 and CDR2 sequences are MGHRA and YSYEKL. CDR3 sequence: CASSQTPPGQLNQPQHF. Here the CDR3 DNA reads TGCGCCAGCAGCCAAACCCCCCCGGGACAGCTAAATCAGCCCCAGCATTTT.

This chain uses TRBV11-2 with TRBJ1-2; tentative D call: TRBD1 (6 bases). Per the germline V gene, CDR1 is SGHAT and CDR2 is FQNNGV. Trimming stripped 5 bases from V and 0 bases from J, with 13 bases between. The CDR3 extends over 15 amino acids. The CDR3 sequence is CASSPGQMANYGYTF. CDR3 nucleotide sequence: TGTGCCAGCAGCCCAGGACAGATGGCTAACTATGGCTACACCTTC.

The genes are TRBV19 and TRBJ1-2; D ambiguous. From germline, CDR1 is LNHDA and CDR2 SQIVND (reference sequence). Deletions cut 6 bases from V and 5 bases from J, with 16 bases between. This CDR3 has 14 amino acids. CDR3 sequence: CASRPPQERYGYTF. The DNA for the CDR3 is TGTGCCAGTAGACCTCCTCAGGAACGTTATGGCTACACCTTC.

The chain carries TRBV6-5 and TRBJ2-7; a possible D gene is TRBD2 (5 bases). Germline V gives CDR1 MNHEY, CDR2 SVGAGI. This CDR3 contains 13 residues. The V end lost 6 bases, the J end lost 1 base, and 10 bases lay between the germline ends. Here the CDR3 reads CASSGRGSYEQYF. In DNA form, the CDR3 reads TGTGCCAGCAGCGGACGGGGATCCTACGAGCAGTACTTC.

V and J are TRBV6-5 and TRBJ2-2, with D possibly TRBD1 on 7 matching bases. The CDR3 is made up of 15 amino acids. Germline-derived CDR1 and CDR2 are MNHEY and SVGAGI. Deletions cut 6 bases from V and 6 bases from J, with 17 bases between. The CDR3 region is CASSSGGTGSGELFF. CDR3 sequence (DNA): TGTGCCAGCAGCTCAGGGGGGACTGGCTCCGGGGAGCTGTTTTTT.

The V gene is TRBV6-5, the J gene TRBJ1-2, with D tentatively TRBD1 (5 bases). Germline V gives CDR1 MNHEY, CDR2 SVGAGI. The CDR3 is made up of 14 amino acids. V was clipped by 8 bases and J by 2 bases, with 15 bases between them. CDR3 region: CASRGRGKNYGYTF. The CDR3 nucleotides are TGTGCCAGCCGAGGGCGGGGGAAAAACTATGGCTACACCTTC.

The CDR3, as DNA: TGTGCCAGCAGCGCCCTGTACAGGGATTCCACCGGGGAGCTGTTTTTT. Its protein is CASSALYRDSTGELFF. The chain carries TRBV9 and TRBJ2-2; tentatively, D is TRBD1 (6 bases). V was pared by 3 bases and J by 4 bases, with 16 bases between. Germline loops: CDR1 SGDLS, CDR2 YYNGEE. The CDR3 is 16 amino acids.

This clone was seen a single time. V gene TRBV19 combines with J gene TRBJ1-2, with D unresolved. The CDR3 loop spans 13 amino acids. V was pared by 5 bases and J by 4 bases, with 11 bases between. Germline lookup yields CDR1 LNHDA and CDR2 SQIVND (reference sequence). For the CDR3, the DNA is TGTGCCAGTAGTCCCCGTAGTGTCTATGGCTACACCTTC. Translating it yields CASSPRSVYGYTF. Supplemented by reference TRBV19 and TRBJ1-2, the full variable domain reads DGGITQSPKYLFRKEGQNVTLSCEQNLNHDAMYWYRQDPGQGLRLIYYSQIVNDFQKGDIAEGYSVSREKKESFPLTVTSAQKNPTAFYLCASSPRSVYGYTFGSGTRLTVV.

CDR3 sequence: CASRQGFEKLFF. The CDR3 nucleotides are TGTGCCAGTAGACAGGGTTTTGAAAAACTGTTTTTT. This sequence joins TRBV19 and TRBJ1-4, with a tentative D call TRBD1 (6 bases). V was clipped by 6 bases and J by 7 bases, with 9 bases between them. The CDR3 runs 12 residues. The germline V gene encodes CDR1 LNHDA and CDR2 SQIVND (reference sequence).

The chain links TRBV10-2 to TRBJ2-7; 7 bases map to TRBD2. CDR1 is WSHSY, CDR2 SAAADI, per germline. This CDR3 comprises 11 residues. With 7 bases clipped from V and 3 bases from J, the junction kept 0 bases outside the gene matches. CDR3: CASTSGYEQYF. The CDR3 coding sequence is TGCGCCAGCACTAGCGGCTACGAGCAGTACTTC.

The CDR3 loop is CASSLATGFGNQPQHF. In DNA form, the CDR3 reads TGTGCCAGCAGCTTGGCCACCGGGTTTGGCAATCAGCCCCAGCATTTT. The rearrangement joins TRBV7-9 to TRBJ1-5; D is unclear. This CDR3 contains 16 residues. Trimming stripped 3 bases from V and 2 bases from J, with 14 bases between. Per germline, CDR1 SEHNR and CDR2 FQNEAQ (reference sequence).

The chain has TRBV7-2 and TRBJ1-2; TRBD1 agrees at 11 bases. This CDR3 is 14 amino acids long. Germline V gives CDR1 SGHTA, CDR2 FQGNSA. Trimming took 5 bases from V and 4 from J; bases not matched to a gene: 3. This CDR3 reads CASSTGTGGYGYTF. As DNA, the CDR3 is TGTGCCAGCAGCACCGGGACAGGGGGCTATGGCTACACCTTC.

The V call is TRBV28, the J call TRBJ2-7; D not certain. Germline CDR1 MDHEN, CDR2 SYDVKM. CDR3 length: 17 amino acids. Trimming shortened V by 6 bases and J by 0 bases, and 21 bases separated the two germline ends. The CDR3 DNA is TGTGCCAGCAGACCCCTGTTTATGAACGGTGTCTCCTACGAGCAGTACTTC. It codes for CASRPLFMNGVSYEQYF. The complete variable domain, with remaining parts taken from reference TRBV28 and TRBJ2-7, reads DVKVTQSSRYLVKRTGEKVFLECVQDMDHENMFWYRQDPGLGLRLIYFSYDVKMKEKGDIPEGYSVSREKKERFSLILESASTNQTSMYLCASRPLFMNGVSYEQYFGPGTRLTVT.

This chain joins TRBV10-3 and TRBJ2-2; the D is unclear. Trimming pared 3 bases from V and 5 bases from J, leaving 13 bases between. CDR3 length: 15 amino acids. Germline assignment: CDR1 ENHRY and CDR2 SYGVKD. CDR3 nucleotides: TGTGCCATCAGTGACTCGGTTAAAGCGACCGGGGAGCTGTTTTTT. Its protein product is CAISDSVKATGELFF.

This chain connects TRBV19 to TRBJ2-5, with 14 bases that match TRBD2. Germline assignment: CDR1 LNHDA and CDR2 SQIVND (reference sequence). Unmatched junction bases numbered 8, after V lost 3 bases and J lost 5 bases. CDR3 length: 17 residues. For the CDR3, the DNA is TGTGCCAGTAGTATCAGGGGACTAGCGGGAGTTATGGAGACCCAGTACTTC. Its protein is CASSIRGLAGVMETQYF.